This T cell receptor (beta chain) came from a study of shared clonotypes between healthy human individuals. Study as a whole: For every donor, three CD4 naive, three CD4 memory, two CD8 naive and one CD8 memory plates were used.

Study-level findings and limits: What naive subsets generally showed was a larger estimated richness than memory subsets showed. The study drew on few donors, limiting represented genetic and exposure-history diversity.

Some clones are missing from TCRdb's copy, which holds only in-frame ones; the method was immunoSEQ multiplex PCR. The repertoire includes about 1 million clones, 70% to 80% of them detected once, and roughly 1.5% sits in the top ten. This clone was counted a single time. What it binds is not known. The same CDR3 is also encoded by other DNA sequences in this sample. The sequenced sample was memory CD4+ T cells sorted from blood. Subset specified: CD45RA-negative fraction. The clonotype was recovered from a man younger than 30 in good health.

The CDR3 here is CASSLGSRETQYF. The CDR3 coding sequence is TGTGCCAGCAGCTTGGGAAGTAGAGAGACCCAGTACTTC. The rearrangement uses TRBV11-2 and TRBJ2-5; D not certain. The CDR3 spans 13 residues. Trimming stripped 3 bases from V and 4 bases from J, with 9 bases between. Germline lookup yields CDR1 SGHAT and CDR2 FQNNGV.